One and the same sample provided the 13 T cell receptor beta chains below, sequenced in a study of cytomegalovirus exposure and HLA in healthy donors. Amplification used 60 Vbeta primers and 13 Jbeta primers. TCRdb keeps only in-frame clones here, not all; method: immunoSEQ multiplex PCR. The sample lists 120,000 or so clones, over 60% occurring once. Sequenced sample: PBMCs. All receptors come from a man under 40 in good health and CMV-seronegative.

The CDR3: CASSLSPYNSPLHF. CDR3 DNA sequence: TGTGCCAGCTCTCTAAGCCCATATAATTCACCCCTCCACTTT. The V call is TRBV6-5, the J call TRBJ1-6, with D unclear. This CDR3 contains 14 residues. Trimming took off 8 bases at V and 4 bases at J, with 12 bases between the two ends. The germline V gene encodes CDR1 MNHEY and CDR2 SVGAGI.

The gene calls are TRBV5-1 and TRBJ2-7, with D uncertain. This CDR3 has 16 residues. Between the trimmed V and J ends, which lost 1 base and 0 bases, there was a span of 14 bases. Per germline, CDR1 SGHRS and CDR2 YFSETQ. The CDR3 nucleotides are TGCGCCAGCAGCTTGACCAATAGAGCGAGCTCCTACGAGCAGTACTTC. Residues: CASSLTNRASSYEQYF.

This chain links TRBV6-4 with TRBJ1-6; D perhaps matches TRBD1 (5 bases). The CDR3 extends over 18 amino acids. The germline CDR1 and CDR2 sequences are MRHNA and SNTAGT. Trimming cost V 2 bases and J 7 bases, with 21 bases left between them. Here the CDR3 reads CASSDLAQGLSVNSPLHF. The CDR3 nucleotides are TGTGCCAGCAGTGACCTCGCCCAGGGTCTGTCGGTGAATTCACCCCTCCACTTT.

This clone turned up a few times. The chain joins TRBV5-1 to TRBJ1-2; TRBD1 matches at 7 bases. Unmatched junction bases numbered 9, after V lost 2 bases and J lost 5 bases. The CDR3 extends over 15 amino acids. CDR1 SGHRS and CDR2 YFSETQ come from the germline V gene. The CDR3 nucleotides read TGCGCCAGCAGCTTTAATGGAGGGGGCGAGTATGGCTACACCTTC. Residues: CASSFNGGGEYGYTF.

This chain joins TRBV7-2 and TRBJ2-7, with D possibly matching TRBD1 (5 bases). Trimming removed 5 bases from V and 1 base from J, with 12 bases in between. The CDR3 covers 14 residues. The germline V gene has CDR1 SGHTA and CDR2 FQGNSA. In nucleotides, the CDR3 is TGTGCCAGCAGCCAAATCAGGGCGTCCTACGAGCAGTACTTC. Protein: CASSQIRASYEQYF.

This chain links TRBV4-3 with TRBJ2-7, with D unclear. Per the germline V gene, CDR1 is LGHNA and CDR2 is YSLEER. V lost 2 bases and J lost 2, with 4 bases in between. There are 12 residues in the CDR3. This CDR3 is CASSQSPYEQYF. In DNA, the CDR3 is TGCGCCAGCAGCCAAAGCCCCTACGAGCAGTACTTC.

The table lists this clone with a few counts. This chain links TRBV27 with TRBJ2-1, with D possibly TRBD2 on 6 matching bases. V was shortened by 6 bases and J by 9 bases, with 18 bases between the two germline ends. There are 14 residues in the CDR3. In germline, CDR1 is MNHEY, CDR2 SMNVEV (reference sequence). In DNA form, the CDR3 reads TGTGCCAGCAGACTTGCGGGACCGATTACTGAGCAGTTCTTC. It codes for CASRLAGPITEQFF.

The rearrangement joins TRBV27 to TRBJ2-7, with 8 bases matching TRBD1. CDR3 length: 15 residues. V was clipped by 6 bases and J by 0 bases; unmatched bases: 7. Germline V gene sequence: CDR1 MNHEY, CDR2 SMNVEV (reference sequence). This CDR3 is CASRKGQASSYEQYF. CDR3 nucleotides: TGTGCCAGCAGGAAGGGACAGGCAAGCTCCTACGAGCAGTACTTC.

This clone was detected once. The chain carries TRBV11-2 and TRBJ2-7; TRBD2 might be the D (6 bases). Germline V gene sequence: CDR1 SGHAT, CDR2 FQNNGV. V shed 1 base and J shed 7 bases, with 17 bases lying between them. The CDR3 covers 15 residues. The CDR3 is CASSLAAGGVGEQYF. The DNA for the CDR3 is TGTGCCAGCAGCTTAGCGGCGGGCGGGGTTGGGGAGCAGTACTTC.

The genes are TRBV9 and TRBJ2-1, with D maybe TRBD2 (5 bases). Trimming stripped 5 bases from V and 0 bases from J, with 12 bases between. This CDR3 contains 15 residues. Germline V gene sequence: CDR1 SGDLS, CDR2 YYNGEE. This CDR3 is CASSASTGSYNEQFF. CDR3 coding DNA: TGTGCCAGCAGTGCTAGCACTGGCTCCTACAATGAGCAGTTCTTC.

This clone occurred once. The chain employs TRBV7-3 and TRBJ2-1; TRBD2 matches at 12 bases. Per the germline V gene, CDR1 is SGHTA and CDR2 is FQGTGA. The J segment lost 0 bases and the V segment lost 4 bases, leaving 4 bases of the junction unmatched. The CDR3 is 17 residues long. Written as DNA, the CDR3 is TGTGCCAGCAGCTCCGGGACTAGCGGGCTCTCCTACAATGAGCAGTTCTTC. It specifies CASSSGTSGLSYNEQFF.

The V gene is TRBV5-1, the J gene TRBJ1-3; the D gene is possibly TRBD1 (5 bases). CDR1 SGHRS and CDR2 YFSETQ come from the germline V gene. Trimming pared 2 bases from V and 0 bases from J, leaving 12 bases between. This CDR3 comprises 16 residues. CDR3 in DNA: TGCGCCAGCAGCTTAACTGACAGCCTCTCTGGAAACACCATATATTTT. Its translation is CASSLTDSLSGNTIYF.

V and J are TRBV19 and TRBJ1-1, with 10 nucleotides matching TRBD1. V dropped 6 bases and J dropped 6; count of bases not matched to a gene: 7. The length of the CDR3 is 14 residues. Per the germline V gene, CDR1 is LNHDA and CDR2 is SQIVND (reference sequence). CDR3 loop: CASRPGQGLPEAFF. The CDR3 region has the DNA TGTGCCAGTAGGCCGGGACAGGGGCTCCCTGAAGCTTTCTTT.